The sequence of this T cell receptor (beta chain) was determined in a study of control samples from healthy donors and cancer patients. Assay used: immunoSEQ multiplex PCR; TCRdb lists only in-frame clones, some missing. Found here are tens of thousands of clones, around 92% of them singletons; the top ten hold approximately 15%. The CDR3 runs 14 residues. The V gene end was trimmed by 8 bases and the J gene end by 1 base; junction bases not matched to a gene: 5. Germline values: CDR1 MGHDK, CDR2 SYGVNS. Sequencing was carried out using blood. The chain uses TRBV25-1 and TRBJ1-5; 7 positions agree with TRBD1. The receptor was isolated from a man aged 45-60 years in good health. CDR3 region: CASGGTESNQPQHF. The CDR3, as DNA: TGTGCCAGCGGAGGGACAGAGAGCAATCAGCCCCAGCATTTT.